The rows below give T cell receptor beta chains drawn from one sample of a study of graft-versus-host responses after intestinal transplantation. Profiling relied on immunoSEQ multiplex PCR, and the TCRdb table lists in-frame clones only, not all of them. The sample yields around 6,400 clones, about 26% seen once. Sequencing was performed on alloreactive CD4+ T cells from a mixed lymphocyte reaction culture, taken before intestinal transplant. The receptors originated from a human patient who received an intestinal transplant. Each CDR3 is given with its conserved first and last residue. Each record gives: CDR3 DNA, CDR3 protein, V gene, clone size, J gene, D gene. A D gene is named only where the DNA matches it firmly. Size tells how often a clone was seen (once, few, many) or the class of an expanded clone, and some rows leave it out.

TGTGCCAGCAGTTACCCCGGGACTAGCGTTTACGAGCAGTACTTC	CASSYPGTSVYEQYF	TRBV6-6	few	TRBJ2-7	TRBD2
TGTGCCAGCAGTTACGTTAACGGCTACGAGCAGTACTTC	CASSYVNGYEQYF	TRBV6-5	NA	TRBJ2-7	NA
TGTGCCAGCATTTATTCCGACAGGGGTGGACAGCCCCAGCATTTT	CASIYSDRGGQPQHF	TRBV28	NA	TRBJ1-5	TRBD1
TGTGCCAGCAGCTTAAACCCACTAGCGGGAGCGGGCACCGGGGAGCTGTTTTTT	CASSLNPLAGAGTGELFF	TRBV7-4	NA	TRBJ2-2	TRBD2
TGTGCCAGCAACTTTGGGGTTGGGTTAAACTATGGCTACACCTTC	CASNFGVGLNYGYTF	TRBV28	NA	TRBJ1-2	NA
TGTGCCAGCATCTCCCCGGGACTAGATTACAATGAGCAGTTCTTC	CASISPGLDYNEQFF	TRBV6-1	NA	TRBJ2-1	TRBD2
TGTGCCAGCTCACCACAGGCAGGGGGAGACTACGAGCAGTACTTC	CASSPQAGGDYEQYF	TRBV18	NA	TRBJ2-7	TRBD1
TGTGCCAGCAGAAAGCGGGAGGGCTACAATGAGCAGTTCTTC	CASRKREGYNEQFF	TRBV2	few	TRBJ2-1	TRBD2
TGTGCCAGTAAGCCGGGACAGGGGATTGATACGCAGTATTTT	CASKPGQGIDTQYF	TRBV19	NA	TRBJ2-3	TRBD1
TGTGCCAGCAGCCAGACAAGGGGGGCTAATTCACCCCTCCACTTT	CASSQTRGANSPLHF	TRBV4-2	NA	TRBJ1-6	NA
TGTGCCAGCAGTTACTACGGACAGAACTATGGCTACACCTTC	CASSYYGQNYGYTF	TRBV10-3	NA	TRBJ1-2	NA
TGTGCCAGCAGTTCGGACTGGGGCAATCAGCCCCAGCATTTT	CASSSDWGNQPQHF	TRBV6-5	few	TRBJ1-5	NA
TGTGCCAGCACTTATAGGGACAGGGGGGAAGCCCAGCATTTT	CASTYRDRGEAQHF	TRBV2	large	TRBJ1-5	TRBD1
TGTGCCAGCAGCGTAATTCCGGGATATGAGCAGTTCTTC	CASSVIPGYEQFF	TRBV9	medium-sized	TRBJ2-1	NA
TGTGCCAGCAGTCATACCGGGACAGGGGTCTATGGCTACACCTTC	CASSHTGTGVYGYTF	TRBV2	few	TRBJ1-2	TRBD1
TGTGCCAGCAGCTTAGGCCCCAGGCAGAACACTGAAGCTTTCTTT	CASSLGPRQNTEAFF	TRBV7-2	NA	TRBJ1-1	NA
TGCGCCAGCAGTCTTGAAGGGGGGAGAGATACGCAGTATTTT	CASSLEGGRDTQYF	TRBV23-1	NA	TRBJ2-3	NA